These 30 T cell receptor beta chains were sequenced from one sample in a study of blood T cell repertoires in COVID-19. Libraries were prepared by immunoSEQ multiplex PCR; TCRdb keeps only in-frame clonotypes and omits some of them. This sample has about 60,000 clones, with almost 80% found just once. The sequencing sample was made of peripheral blood. These receptors were taken from a man of 80 years or more with acute or convalescent COVID-19.

The V gene is TRBV30, the J gene TRBJ1-1, with D uncertain. The germline V and J ends were trimmed by 0 bases and 5 bases, with 10 bases remaining between them. This CDR3 spans 13 amino acids. Germline CDR1 GTSNPN, CDR2 SVGIG (reference sequence). In DNA, the CDR3 is TGTGCCTGGAGTGTACAACCGGGGACTGAAGCTTTCTTT. Its translation: CAWSVQPGTEAFF.

This clone was counted a few times. The chain uses TRBV6-6 and TRBJ2-7; D might be TRBD2 (6 bases). Trimming removed 6 bases at V and 6 bases at J, with 15 bases between. Germline CDR1 and CDR2: MNHNY and SVGAGI (reference sequence). The CDR3 has 13 residues. The CDR3 nucleotides are TGTGCCAGCAGCTCCTATCGGGGAGGCGAGCAGTACTTC. Its translation: CASSSYRGGEQYF.

The V gene is TRBV5-6, the J gene TRBJ1-2; TRBD1 might be the D (5 bases). Trimming left V 5 bases short and J 3 bases short, with 11 bases between. There are 13 residues in the CDR3. The germline gives CDR1 SGHDT, CDR2 YYEEEE. In DNA, the CDR3 is TGTGCCAGCAGAGGCTGGGGCGACTATGGCTACACCTTC. Translated: CASRGWGDYGYTF.

The rearrangement uses TRBV3-1 (or the pseudogene TRBV3-2) and TRBJ2-7; a possible D gene is TRBD1 (6 bases). The CDR3 covers 14 residues. The V end lost 5 bases, the J end lost 0 bases, and 11 bases lay between the germline ends. Germline lookup yields CDR1 LGHDT and CDR2 YNNKEL (reference sequence). The CDR3 spells CASSGQKSSYEQYF. The CDR3 DNA is TGTGCCAGCAGCGGACAGAAAAGCTCCTACGAGCAGTACTTC.

This clone was seen a handful of times. V usage is TRBV3-1 (or the pseudogene TRBV3-2) and J usage is TRBJ2-5, with D possibly being TRBD1 (6 bases). The CDR3 is 16 residues long. V lost 3 bases and J 1 base, leaving 15 bases between the germline ends. Germline V gene data show CDR1 as LGHDT and CDR2 as YNNKEL (reference sequence). DNA for the CDR3: TGTGCCAGCAGCCACCGCGCGACAGGAACCCAAGAGACCCAGTACTTC. Its protein product is CASSHRATGTQETQYF.

This clone was recorded a few times. The J gene is TRBJ2-7, the V gene TRBV27; no definite D call. The germline gives CDR1 MNHEY, CDR2 SMNVEV (reference sequence). V was trimmed by 0 bases and J by 6 bases, leaving 3 bases between them. The CDR3 contains 11 residues. DNA for the CDR3: TGTGCCAGCAGTTTATCCCTCGAGCAGTACTTC. It specifies CASSLSLEQYF.

The V gene is TRBV12-3 or TRBV12-4, the J gene TRBJ2-1, with D unresolved. There are 12 residues in the CDR3. Deletions cut 0 bases from V and 9 bases from J, with 6 bases between. CDR3 DNA: TGTGCCAGCAGTTTAGCCGGTGGTGAGCAGTTCTTC. It yields the protein CASSLAGGEQFF.

The gene calls are TRBV2 and TRBJ1-2; D is uncertain. The CDR3 is made up of 12 amino acids. The V end lost 4 bases, the J end lost 4 bases, and 7 bases lay between the germline ends. CDR1 and CDR2 (germline): SNHLY, FYNNEI. CDR3 sequence: CASSGDFYGYTF. CDR3 DNA: TGTGCCAGCAGTGGCGACTTCTATGGCTACACCTTC. The full variable domain, completed using reference TRBV2 and TRBJ1-2, is EPEVTQTPSHQVTQMGQEVILRCVPISNHLYFYWYRQILGQKVEFLVSFYNNEISEKSEIFDDQFSVERPDGSNFTLKIRSTKLEDSAMYFCASSGDFYGYTFGSGTRLTVV.

The genes are TRBV19 and TRBJ2-1; 8 bases align to TRBD1. With 5 bases clipped from V and 4 bases from J, the junction kept 13 bases outside the gene matches. Germline V gives CDR1 LNHDA, CDR2 SQIVND (reference sequence). The CDR3 has 17 residues. Here the CDR3 DNA reads TGTGCCAGTAGTCCCACTCGGACAGGGAACTCTTACAATGAGCAGTTCTTC. Translating it yields CASSPTRTGNSYNEQFF.

V is TRBV5-1 and J is TRBJ1-1; TRBD1 is a possible D gene (5 bases). V was clipped by 0 bases and J by 7 bases, with 16 bases between them. This CDR3 contains 15 residues. CDR1 SGHRS and CDR2 YFSETQ come from the germline V gene. Written as DNA, the CDR3 is TGCGCCAGCAGCTTGGGTGCCCGCACAGGTATTGAAGCTTTCTTT. This sequence encodes CASSLGARTGIEAFF.

As to this clone: Other DNA sequences in the sample encode the same CDR3. V gene TRBV5-1 combines with J gene TRBJ1-2, with a weak D call TRBD1 (5 bases). Germline CDR1 reads SGHRS; CDR2 reads YFSETQ. This CDR3 is 13 amino acids long. V was clipped by 2 bases and J by 7 bases, with 12 bases between them. CDR3 nucleotides: TGCGCCAGCAGCTTAGGGCAGGGTGGTGGCTACACCTTC. Its translation is CASSLGQGGGYTF.

The V and J genes are TRBV2 and TRBJ2-3, with 13 bases lining up with TRBD2. This CDR3 is 15 amino acids long. Per the germline V gene, CDR1 is SNHLY and CDR2 is FYNNEI. The V and J ends lost 6 bases and 6 bases, in that order; junction bases with no gene match: 6. DNA for the CDR3: TGTGCCAGCAGCCCACTAGCGGGAGGGGGCGATACGCAGTATTTT. It yields the protein CASSPLAGGGDTQYF.

This clone was detected only a few times. The chain carries TRBV5-6 and TRBJ1-1, with D possibly being TRBD1 (6 bases). The CDR3 is 13 residues long. V was clipped by 3 bases and J by 4 bases, with 10 bases between them. The germline V gene encodes CDR1 SGHDT and CDR2 YYEEEE. DNA of the CDR3: TGTGCCAGCAGCTGGGACACCCGCACTGAAGCTTTCTTT. Translating gives CASSWDTRTEAFF.

The rearrangement joins TRBV25-1 to TRBJ1-1; 9 bases are shared with TRBD1. V was pared by 4 bases and J by 9 bases, with 3 bases of the junction left unmatched. The CDR3 spans 12 residues. Germline V gene sequence: CDR1 MGHDK, CDR2 SYGVNS. CDR3 protein: CASSGDREKAFF. In DNA form, the CDR3 reads TGTGCCAGCAGTGGGGACAGGGAGAAAGCTTTCTTT. The full variable domain, its missing parts supplied by reference TRBV25-1 and TRBJ1-1, is EADIYQTPRYLVIGTGKKITLECSQTMGHDKMYWYQQDPGMELHLIHYSYGVNSTEKGDLSSESTVSRIRTEHFPLTLESARPSHTSQYLCASSGDREKAFFGQGTRLTVV.

V is TRBV4-1 and J is TRBJ2-1; D might be TRBD1 (6 bases). The V end lost 6 bases, the J end lost 8 bases, and 17 bases lay between the germline ends. The CDR3 has 14 amino acids. Germline V gene sequence: CDR1 MGHRA, CDR2 YSYEKL. The CDR3 DNA sequence: TGCGCCAGCAGTTACCAGACAGGATCATATGAGCAGTTCTTC. Translating it yields CASSYQTGSYEQFF.

This chain joins TRBV6-5 and TRBJ2-1; D ambiguous. V was shortened by 0 bases and J by 0 bases, with 6 bases between the two germline ends. The CDR3 spans 15 residues. Germline values: CDR1 MNHEY, CDR2 SVGAGI. CDR3 region: CASSYSGSSYNEQFF. In DNA form, the CDR3 reads TGTGCCAGCAGTTACTCGGGCAGCTCCTACAATGAGCAGTTCTTC.

This clone was observed a few times. The chain joins TRBV9 to TRBJ2-7; TRBD1 matches 9 bases. V shed 4 bases and J 4 bases; nucleotides not matched to a gene: 6. CDR1 is SGDLS and CDR2 is YYNGEE in the germline V gene. This CDR3 spans 14 amino acids. CDR3 DNA sequence: TGTGCCAGCAGCCAAACCGGGACAGGGTACGAGCAGTACTTC. Translated: CASSQTGTGYEQYF.

This clone was picked up one time. CDR3 DNA sequence: TGTGCCAGCAGTGGGACAGATAACCCAAACTATGGCTACACCTTC. Translation gives CASSGTDNPNYGYTF. V gene TRBV27 combines with J gene TRBJ1-2; 7 bases agree with TRBD1. The CDR3 is made up of 15 amino acids. Per germline, CDR1 MNHEY and CDR2 SMNVEV (reference sequence). Losses at the gene ends were 5 bases for V and 2 bases for J; bases not matched to a gene: 8.

This clone was seen more than once but under ten times. The chain employs TRBV11-3 and TRBJ2-1; D is uncertain. Trimming shortened V by 0 bases and J by 4 bases, and 10 bases separated the two germline ends. Germline CDR1 reads SGHNT; CDR2 reads YENEEA. CDR3 length: 15 amino acids. CDR3 sequence reads: CASSLESYSYNEQFF. In DNA, the CDR3 is TGTGCCAGCAGCTTAGAAAGCTATTCTTACAATGAGCAGTTCTTC.

The CDR3 spells CASSLSGTGGPAGGYTF. The CDR3 DNA follows: TGTGCCAGCAGCCTCTCTGGGACAGGGGGACCCGCGGGAGGCTACACCTTC. The V call is TRBV5-4, the J call TRBJ1-2; TRBD1 aligns across 11 bases. CDR1 is SGHNT, CDR2 YYREEE, per germline (reference sequence). The V and J ends lost 4 bases and 8 bases, in that order; junction bases with no gene match: 16. The length of the CDR3 is 17 residues.

The count of this clone is one. The chain is built from TRBV19 and TRBJ1-6, with 8 bases that match TRBD1. Germline V gene sequence: CDR1 LNHDA, CDR2 SQIVND (reference sequence). The junction had 7 bases not matched to a gene; V was cut back by 6 bases and J by 9 bases. CDR3 length: 14 residues. CDR3 protein: CASSHRGDGSPLHF. Here the CDR3 DNA reads TGTGCCAGTAGCCACAGGGGGGACGGTTCACCCCTCCACTTT.

By sample fraction, this clone is medium-sized (0.01 to 0.1%). The chain is built from TRBV2 and TRBJ2-1; TRBD1 agrees at 7 bases. J was trimmed by 7 bases and V by 2 bases; bases with no gene match: 8. The CDR3 has 15 residues. CDR1 is SNHLY and CDR2 is FYNNEI in the germline V gene. The CDR3: CASSEWGTVLNEQFF. The CDR3 nucleotides read TGTGCCAGCAGTGAATGGGGGACAGTCTTGAATGAGCAGTTCTTC.

This rearrangement joins TRBV4-1 to TRBJ1-5; D is undetermined. The germline V and J ends were trimmed by 0 bases and 4 bases, with 10 bases remaining between them. The germline V gene encodes CDR1 MGHRA and CDR2 YSYEKL. The CDR3 has 15 amino acids. The CDR3 reads CASSQEGDSNQPQHF. The CDR3 DNA reads as TGCGCCAGCAGCCAAGAAGGCGACTCTAATCAGCCCCAGCATTTT.

This clone was detected once. The V gene is TRBV3-1 (or the pseudogene TRBV3-2), the J gene TRBJ1-1; D is unclear. This CDR3 is built from 15 residues. The V gene lost 3 bases and the J gene lost 0 bases, with 11 bases spanning the gap. Germline CDR1 LGHDT, CDR2 YNNKEL (reference sequence). CDR3: CASSHGRSMNTEAFF. CDR3 in DNA: TGTGCCAGCAGCCATGGCAGATCCATGAACACTGAAGCTTTCTTT.

The chain employs TRBV4-2 and TRBJ2-3; 11 bases map to TRBD1. The CDR3 loop spans 17 amino acids. Germline loops: CDR1 LGHNA, CDR2 YNFKEQ. Germline trimming cut 6 bases from V and 2 bases from J; bases unmatched to any gene: 10. The CDR3 here is CASSRRTGGWDTDTQYF. The CDR3, as DNA: TGTGCCAGCAGTCGACGGACAGGGGGCTGGGACACAGATACGCAGTATTTT.

This clone was observed once. The chain carries TRBV6-5 and TRBJ2-2; possible D gene TRBD2, 7 bases. This CDR3 region has 13 residues. Germline V gene sequence: CDR1 MNHEY, CDR2 SVGAGI. The germline V and J ends were trimmed by 6 bases and 6 bases, with 11 bases remaining between them. The CDR3 loop is CASRREGAGELFF. For the CDR3, the DNA is TGTGCCAGCAGAAGGGAGGGGGCCGGGGAGCTGTTTTTT.

This clone was seen just once. The rearrangement joins TRBV6-6 to TRBJ2-6; TRBD1 aligns across 10 bases. This CDR3 region has 17 residues. The V gene end was trimmed by 5 bases and the J gene end by 0 bases; junction bases not matched to a gene: 4. CDR1 and CDR2 from the germline V gene are MNHNY and SVGAGI (reference sequence). The DNA for the CDR3 is TGTGCCAGCAGTCCGACAGGGGGCGGCTCTGGGGCCAACGTCCTGACTTTC. This codes for CASSPTGGGSGANVLTF.

J is TRBJ2-2 and V is TRBV5-5; 7 positions agree with TRBD2. The CDR3 consists of 15 residues. With 5 bases clipped from V and 1 base from J, the junction kept 5 bases outside the gene matches. Germline V lookup: CDR1 SGHKS, CDR2 YYEKEE (reference sequence). In nucleotides, the CDR3 is TGTGCCAGCAGTAGGATAGCGGGGAACACCGGGGAGCTGTTTTTT. Its translation: CASSRIAGNTGELFF.

The chain joins TRBV28 to TRBJ1-2, with D perhaps matching TRBD1 (6 bases). Per germline, CDR1 MDHEN and CDR2 SYDVKM. With 6 bases removed from V and 4 bases from J, the gap between germline ends came to 15 bases. The CDR3 runs to 14 residues. CDR3 nucleotides: TGTGCCAGCAGACAGGGTTCGGGTAGCTATGGCTACACCTTC. It translates to CASRQGSGSYGYTF.

The V call is TRBV24-1, the J call TRBJ2-1; 10 bases are a match to TRBD2. Unmatched junction bases numbered 6, after V lost 10 bases and J lost 7 bases. CDR1 and CDR2 from the germline V gene are KGHDR and SFDVKD. The length of the CDR3 is 13 residues. The DNA of the CDR3 is TGTGCCACTGGAGCGGGGGGGCTGAATGAGCAGTTCTTC. This encodes CATGAGGLNEQFF.